The clone carrying this TCR beta chain was counted at least ten times. The antigen remains unidentified. This entry belongs to a study of glioma-infiltrating T cells. This CDR3 is 12 amino acids long. V dropped 6 bases and J dropped 5 bases, with 10 bases sitting between them. CDR1 and CDR2 from the germline V gene are KGHSH and LQKENI. Findings of the study overall: Only very few CDR3 sequences appeared in both tissue and blood.

TCR alpha and beta CDR3 regions were amplified from RNA using iRepertoire nested multiplex PCR. One entry per CDR3 protein, called by TCRdb with MiXCR from the multiplex PCR reads. The sample comprises about 89,000 distinct CDR3 sequences, 23% of which are singletons, and about 6.7% rests with the top ten. The sample comprised glioma tissue, nonneoplastic brain tissue, or PBMCs (not recorded which). This TCR came from a human donor with low-grade glioma or glioblastoma, undergoing nonglioma brain surgery, or in good health (not recorded which). The chain combines TRBV18 with TRBJ2-5; D remains unclear. In DNA, the CDR3 is TGTGCCAGCTCTCGGGCGGAGGAGACCCAGTACTTC. It translates to CASSRAEETQYF.